This entry concerns a single T cell receptor beta chain. The sample is drawn from a study of blood T cell repertoires in COVID-19. At the level of the study: Sites across the United States, Italy and Spain contributed samples from acute and convalescent COVID-19. PBMCs, B-cell-depleted T cells, or T cells provided the cDNA or gDNA that made up the material.

The CDR3 totals 15 residues. V was shortened by 6 bases and J by 0 bases, with 11 bases between the two germline ends. Germline V gives CDR1 KGHSH, CDR2 LQKENI. Authors' analysis steps: For nucleated cells, counts were estimated from reference gene primer amplification. Only in-frame clones appear in the TCRdb table, and some are missing; sequencing was by immunoSEQ multiplex PCR. V, J and clone size were drawn from that table, and D and trimming were deduced from the DNA. The data show about 270,000 clones, with approximately 85% seen just once and about an eighth held by the top ten. The rearrangement joins TRBV18 to TRBJ1-4; D uncertain. The source is a human donor in a cohort sampled during active COVID-19. The sequenced sample was peripheral blood. The CDR3 region is CASSLQASTNEKLFF. The DNA for the CDR3 is TGTGCCAGCTCCCTGCAGGCCTCAACTAATGAAAAACTGTTTTTT.